Shown below are 18 T cell receptor beta chains from a single sample sequenced in a study of T cells in Graves' hyperthyroidism and ophthalmopathy. What was amplified from RNA transcripts were TCR beta CDR3 regions. An initial round of RT-PCR targeting the TCR CDR3 relied on the HTBI primer set. In TCRdb, the multiplex PCR reads were re-called with MiXCR into one record per CDR3 protein. The repertoire consists of roughly 800,000 distinct CDR3 sequences, with around 38% occurring once and the leading ten covering 8.9%. Material: blood. These receptors were taken from a man younger than 35 with Graves' hyperthyroidism.

The chain joins TRBV19 to TRBJ1-3; the D is unclear. Germline V lookup: CDR1 LNHDA, CDR2 SQIVND (reference sequence). The CDR3 runs to 14 residues. V dropped 8 bases and J dropped 0 bases, with 11 bases sitting between them. CDR3: CASSGSTSGNTIYF. The CDR3 region has the DNA TGTGCCAGTTCCGGATCGACCTCTGGAAACACCATATATTTT.

In this sample, this clonotype turned up many times. The chain is built from TRBV7-2 and TRBJ1-6, with 10 bases lining up with TRBD1. CDR1 SGHTA and CDR2 FQGNSA come from the germline V gene. Trimming cost V 5 bases and J 10 bases; bases outside gene matches: 8. This CDR3 is built from 15 residues. In DNA, the CDR3 is TGTGCCAGCAGCCCTCGGGACAGGGGCATGTCACCCCTCCACTTT. Encoded protein: CASSPRDRGMSPLHF.

The chain recombines TRBV20-1 with TRBJ2-7; 12 bases align to TRBD1. Germline-derived CDR1 and CDR2 are DFQATT and SNEGSKA (reference sequence). Trimming cost V 7 bases and J 5 bases; bases outside gene matches: 6. This CDR3 region has 13 residues. As DNA, the CDR3 is TGCAGTGAGCGGGACAGGGGGCGAGACGAGCAGTACTTC. Translated, it gives CSERDRGRDEQYF.

This clonotype came up many times. The chain employs TRBV13 and TRBJ1-5; D not resolved. The length of the CDR3 is 13 residues. Germline CDR1 is PRHDT and CDR2 is FYEKMQ (reference sequence). V was pared by 5 bases and J by 6 bases, with 11 bases between. The CDR3 bases are TGTGCCAGCAGCAAGGGTGTCGGTCAGCCCCAGCATTTT. This sequence encodes CASSKGVGQPQHF.

V usage is TRBV29-1 and J usage is TRBJ1-2; 7 nucleotides line up with TRBD1. The germline gives CDR1 SQVTM, CDR2 ANQGSEA. There are 13 residues in the CDR3. Trimming took 8 bases from V and 7 from J; bases not matched to a gene: 13. CDR3 nucleotide sequence: TGCAGCCATGAAACCGGACAGGCCCTTGGCTACACCTTC. It specifies CSHETGQALGYTF.

This chain links TRBV9 with TRBJ2-2; 7 bases align to TRBD2. The ends lost 4 bases at V and 7 bases at J; junction bases unmatched: 7. The CDR3 is 14 residues long. Germline loops: CDR1 SGDLS, CDR2 YYNGEE. The CDR3 coding sequence is TGTGCCAGCAGCCCGCCAGTAGCGGGCGGGGAGCTGTTTTTT. Translation: CASSPPVAGGELFF.

Only one count was recorded for this clonotype. The final CDR3 position lacks the conserved phenylalanine or tryptophan, pointing to a likely read error. The DNA is omitted, as the CDR3 cannot be located on it reliably, and the CDR3 follows TCRdb's listing. V is TRBV7-2 and J is TRBJ1-3. Inclusive of both ends, the CDR3 amounts to 8 amino acids. In germline, CDR1 is SGHTA, CDR2 FQGNSA. The CDR3 reads CASSLVAT.

Turning to this clonotype: An end of the junction does not agree with germline; a read error may underlie this. The chain uses TRBV4-1 and TRBJ1-3; TRBD1 matches at 7 bases. Germline CDR1 reads MGHRA; CDR2 reads YSYEKL. The CDR3 totals 10 residues. The CDR3 nucleotides are TGCGCCAGCAGCCCGGGACAGCTCCTCTTT. Amino acids: CASSPGQLLF.

There are a few counts of this clonotype. This sequence joins TRBV19 and TRBJ1-4, with TRBD1 identical over 7 bases. J lost 0 bases, V lost 4 bases, and 5 bases had no gene match. Germline assignment: CDR1 LNHDA and CDR2 SQIVND (reference sequence). The CDR3 covers 16 residues. The CDR3 region is CASSTRGTATNEKLFF. The CDR3, as DNA: TGTGCCAGTAGTACCAGGGGGACCGCAACTAATGAAAAACTGTTTTTT.

J is TRBJ2-7 and V is TRBV30; D gene ambiguous. The germline CDR1 and CDR2 sequences are GTSNPN and SVGIG (reference sequence). The V gene lost 6 bases and the J gene lost 4 bases, with 10 bases spanning the gap. This CDR3 is 11 amino acids long. The CDR3 spells CACLDQYEQYF. The CDR3 nucleotides read TGTGCCTGCCTAGACCAGTACGAGCAGTACTTC.

The V call is TRBV15, the J call TRBJ1-2; D uncertain. This CDR3 region has 15 residues. CDR1 LNHNV and CDR2 YYDKDF come from the germline V gene (reference sequence). V gave up 0 bases and J gave up 4 bases, with 12 bases separating them. CDR3 residues: CATSRDHSNFYGYTF. For the CDR3, the DNA is TGTGCCACCAGCAGAGATCACAGCAACTTCTATGGCTACACCTTC.

CDR3: CAISESGLAGEAFF. The CDR3 DNA reads as TGTGCCATCAGTGAGTCCGGACTAGCGGGTGAAGCTTTCTTT. The rearrangement joins TRBV10-3 to TRBJ1-1; the D is unclear. The CDR3 loop spans 14 amino acids. Germline V lookup: CDR1 ENHRY, CDR2 SYGVKD. With 0 bases removed from V and 7 bases from J, the gap between germline ends came to 12 bases.

In this sample, this clonotype turned up a few times. The chain uses TRBV7-8 and TRBJ1-1; 7 nucleotides line up with TRBD1. The CDR3 extends over 16 amino acids. Germline V CDR1 and CDR2: SGHVS, FQNEAQ. Unmatched junction bases numbered 18, after V lost 4 bases and J lost 10 bases. This chain's CDR3 is CASSSSTGRPSFAAFF. The CDR3 DNA follows: TGTGCCAGCAGCTCCTCGACAGGGCGACCTTCTTTCGCAGCTTTCTTT. The complete variable domain, with remaining parts taken from reference TRBV7-8 and TRBJ1-1, reads GAGVSQSPRYKVAKRGQDVALRCDPISGHVSLFWYQQALGQGPEFLTYFQNEAQLDKSGLPSDRFFAERPEGSVSTLKIQRTQQEDSAVYLCASSSSTGRPSFAAFFGQGTRLTVV.

This clonotype was counted between two and nine times. Sequence at one end of the junction differs from germline and may be a read error. V gene TRBV7-9 combines with J gene TRBJ2-7, with 9 nucleotides matching TRBD1. This CDR3 region has 15 residues. Germline V gene sequence: CDR1 SEHNR, CDR2 FQNEAQ (reference sequence). The CDR3 protein is CASSQDGQGLYEQYF. CDR3 coding DNA: TGCGCCAGCAGCCAAGATGGACAGGGGCTATACGAGCAGTACTTC. Complete variable domain (other parts from reference TRBV7-9 and TRBJ2-7): DTGVSQNPRHKITKRGQNVTFRCDPISEHNRLYWYRQTLGQGPEFLTYFQNEAQLEKSRLLSDRFSAERPKGSFSTLEIQRTEQGDSAMYLCASSQDGQGLYEQYFGPGTRLTVT.

The chain carries TRBV4-3 and TRBJ1-1, with 9 bases aligning to TRBD1. V lost 4 bases, J lost 6 bases, and 9 bases stayed unmatched. CDR1 LGHNA and CDR2 YSLEER come from the germline V gene. The length of the CDR3 is 15 residues. Here the CDR3 reads CASSRPQQGAAEAFF. CDR3 DNA: TGCGCCAGCAGCCGCCCACAACAGGGGGCGGCTGAAGCTTTCTTT.

The V and J genes are TRBV19 and TRBJ2-5; 9 bases match TRBD2. In germline, CDR1 is LNHDA, CDR2 SQIVND (reference sequence). V lost 7 bases to trimming and J lost 5 bases; unmatched junction nucleotides: 11. The CDR3 length is 15 residues. DNA of the CDR3: TGTGCCAGTACCCCGGGAGCGGGGGGAAGGGAGACCCAGTACTTC. Translated, it gives CASTPGAGGRETQYF.

This clonotype appeared a few times. This chain links TRBV7-8 with TRBJ1-2; TRBD1 agrees at 10 bases. V lost 4 bases, J lost 4 bases, and 15 bases stayed unmatched. Germline loops: CDR1 SGHVS, CDR2 FQNEAQ. This CDR3 spans 18 amino acids. In DNA form, the CDR3 reads TGTGCCAGCAGCTCTCTAGTCCCGGGACAGGGGTCGGGCTATGGCTACACCTTC. Translation gives CASSSLVPGQGSGYGYTF.

J is TRBJ2-5 and V is TRBV7-2; the match to TRBD1 covers 9 bases. The CDR3 is made up of 15 amino acids. V gave up 2 bases and J gave up 5 bases; unmatched junction bases: 6. The V gene's germline CDR1 is SGHTA and CDR2 FQGNSA. The CDR3 spells CASSLWDRAGETQYF. The DNA of the CDR3 is TGTGCCAGCAGCTTATGGGACAGGGCGGGGGAGACCCAGTACTTC.